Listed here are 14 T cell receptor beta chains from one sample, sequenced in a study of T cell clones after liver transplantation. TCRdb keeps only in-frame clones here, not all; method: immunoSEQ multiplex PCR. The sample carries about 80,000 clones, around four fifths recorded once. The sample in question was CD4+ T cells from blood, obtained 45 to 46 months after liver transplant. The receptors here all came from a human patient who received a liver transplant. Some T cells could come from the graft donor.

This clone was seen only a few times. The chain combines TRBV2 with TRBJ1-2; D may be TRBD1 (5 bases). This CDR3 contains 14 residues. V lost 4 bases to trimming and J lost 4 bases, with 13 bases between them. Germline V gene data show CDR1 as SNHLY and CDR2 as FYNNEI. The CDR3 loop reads CASSAVDSSYGYTF. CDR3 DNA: TGTGCCAGCAGTGCGGTCGACAGCAGCTATGGCTACACCTTC.

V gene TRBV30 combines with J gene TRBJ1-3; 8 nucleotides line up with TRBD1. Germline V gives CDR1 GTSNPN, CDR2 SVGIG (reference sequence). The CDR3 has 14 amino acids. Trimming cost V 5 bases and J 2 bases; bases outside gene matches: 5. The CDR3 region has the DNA TGTGCCTGGGGAGACAGGGGCGCTGGAAACACCATATATTTT. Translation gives CAWGDRGAGNTIYF.

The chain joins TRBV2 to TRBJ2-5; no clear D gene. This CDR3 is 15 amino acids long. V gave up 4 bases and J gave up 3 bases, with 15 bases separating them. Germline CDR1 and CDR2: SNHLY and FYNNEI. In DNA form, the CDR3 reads TGTGCCAGCAGTGCAGTGGTAGCCCTAAAAGAGACCCAGTACTTC. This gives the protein CASSAVVALKETQYF.

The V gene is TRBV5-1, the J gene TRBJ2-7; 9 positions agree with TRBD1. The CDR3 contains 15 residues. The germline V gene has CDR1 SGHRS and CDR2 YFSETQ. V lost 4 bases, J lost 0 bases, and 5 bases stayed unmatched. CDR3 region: CASSRGQGSSYEQYF. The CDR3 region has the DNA TGCGCCAGCAGCCGGGGACAGGGATCCTCCTACGAGCAGTACTTC. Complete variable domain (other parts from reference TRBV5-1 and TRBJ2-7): KAGVTQTPRYLIKTRGQQVTLSCSPISGHRSVSWYQQTPGQGLQFLFEYFSETQRNKGNFPGRFSGRQFSNSRSEMNVSTLELGDSALYLCASSRGQGSSYEQYFGPGTRLTVT.

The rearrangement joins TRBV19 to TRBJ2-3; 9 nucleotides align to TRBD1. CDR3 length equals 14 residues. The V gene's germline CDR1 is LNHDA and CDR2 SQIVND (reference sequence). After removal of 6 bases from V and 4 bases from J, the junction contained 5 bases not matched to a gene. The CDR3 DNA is TGTGCCAGTAGCCAGGACAGGGGCCCAGATACGCAGTATTTT. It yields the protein CASSQDRGPDTQYF.

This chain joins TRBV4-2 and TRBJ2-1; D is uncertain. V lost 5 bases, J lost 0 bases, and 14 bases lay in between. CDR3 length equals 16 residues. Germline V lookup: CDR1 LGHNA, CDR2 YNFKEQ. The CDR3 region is CASSLVGKSSYNEQFF. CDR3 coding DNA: TGTGCCAGCAGCTTGGTTGGAAAAAGCTCCTACAATGAGCAGTTCTTC.

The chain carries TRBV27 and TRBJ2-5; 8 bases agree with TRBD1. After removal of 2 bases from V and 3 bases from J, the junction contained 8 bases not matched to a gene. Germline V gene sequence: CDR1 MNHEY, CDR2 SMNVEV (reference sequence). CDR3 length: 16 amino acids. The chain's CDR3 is CASSLGNRGSEETQYF. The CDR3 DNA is TGTGCCAGCAGTTTAGGGAACAGGGGGAGTGAAGAGACCCAGTACTTC.

This CDR3 reads CASSPRGSGYYGYTF. In DNA, the CDR3 is TGTGCCAGTAGCCCGAGAGGGTCAGGATACTATGGCTACACCTTC. The chain combines TRBV19 with TRBJ1-2, with D uncertain. From germline, CDR1 is LNHDA and CDR2 SQIVND (reference sequence). The CDR3 contains 15 residues. The germline V and J ends were trimmed by 6 bases and 3 bases, with 17 bases remaining between them.

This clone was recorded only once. The CDR3 DNA follows: TGTGCCAGCAGCTCACTCCTTCGACAGGGAAGCAGCTACGAGCAGTACTTC. Translation: CASSSLLRQGSSYEQYF. V gene TRBV11-2 combines with J gene TRBJ2-7; 7 bases are a match to TRBD1. This CDR3 is built from 17 residues. Unmatched junction bases numbered 15, after V lost 4 bases and J lost 3 bases. Looked up from germline, CDR1 is SGHAT and CDR2 is FQNNGV.

The CDR3 sequence: CASSIDSYTQYF. CDR3 coding DNA: TGTGCCAGCAGTATTGACAGTTATACGCAGTATTTT. This sequence joins TRBV2 and TRBJ2-3; TRBD1 might be the D (5 bases). The CDR3 extends over 12 amino acids. Germline CDR1 SNHLY, CDR2 FYNNEI. V lost 5 bases to trimming and J lost 7 bases, with 10 bases between them.

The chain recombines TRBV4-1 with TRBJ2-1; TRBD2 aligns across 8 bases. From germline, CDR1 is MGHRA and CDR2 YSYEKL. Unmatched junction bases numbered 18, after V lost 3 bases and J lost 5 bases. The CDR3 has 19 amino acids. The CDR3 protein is CASSHPSTGGNPFDNEQFF. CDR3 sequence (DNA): TGCGCCAGCAGCCACCCCTCAACGGGAGGGAACCCTTTCGACAATGAGCAGTTCTTC.

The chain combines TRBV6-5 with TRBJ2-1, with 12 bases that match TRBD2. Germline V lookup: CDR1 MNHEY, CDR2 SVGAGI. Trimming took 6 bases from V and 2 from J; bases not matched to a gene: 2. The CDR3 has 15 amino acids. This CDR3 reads CASRLAGGTYNEQFF. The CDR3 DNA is TGTGCCAGCAGACTAGCGGGAGGTACCTACAATGAGCAGTTCTTC.

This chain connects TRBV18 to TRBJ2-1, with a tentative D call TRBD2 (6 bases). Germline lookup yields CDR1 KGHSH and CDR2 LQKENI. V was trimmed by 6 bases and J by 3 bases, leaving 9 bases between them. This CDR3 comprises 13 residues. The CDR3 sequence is CASSGTLYNEQFF. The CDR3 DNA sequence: TGTGCCAGCTCCGGGACTCTCTACAATGAGCAGTTCTTC.

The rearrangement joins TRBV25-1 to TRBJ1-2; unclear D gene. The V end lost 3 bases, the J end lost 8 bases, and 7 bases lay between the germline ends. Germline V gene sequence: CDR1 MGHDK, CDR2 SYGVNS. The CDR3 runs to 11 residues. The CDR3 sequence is CASSDRWGYTF. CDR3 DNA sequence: TGTGCCAGCAGTGACCGGTGGGGCTACACCTTC.